This T cell receptor (beta chain) is drawn from a study of tumor-infiltrating lymphocytes in primary liver carcinoma. Overall study: Enrolled patients were male and female, aged 30 to 69 years.

Points from the study as a whole: The study found a significantly higher top-250-clone fraction in tumors than in blood (p = 0.039).

Blood RNA came from unsorted whole blood; germline DNA was also extracted. In regard to this clonotype: Its antigen is undetermined. An end of the junction does not agree with germline; a read error may underlie this.

CDR1 is SGHAT, CDR2 FQNNGV, per germline. The CDR3 runs to 14 residues. From roughly 0.5 ug total RNA, TCR beta cDNA was generated with a primer in the constant region. Libraries for TCR beta were built through three nested multiplex PCR rounds, which together made up a slightly modified ARM-PCR procedure. With TRBV1-TRBV30 forward primers and a C-beta reverse primer, the first two PCR rounds were run for roughly 10 cycles each. TCRdb reprocessed the multiplex PCR reads via MiXCR and lists one record per CDR3 protein. The data hold about 330,000 distinct CDR3 sequences, with almost 65% observed a single time.

The source is a man aged 40-49 years with primary liver carcinoma and hepatitis B virus infection. Sequenced sample: peripheral blood. This rearrangement joins TRBV11-2 to TRBJ2-5, with 7 bases identical to TRBD1. The CDR3 is CASSWDSSREIQYF. The DNA of the CDR3 is TGTGCCAGCAGCTGGGACAGTAGCCGAGAGATCCAGTACTTC.